The 22 T cell receptor beta chains below all came from one sample that was sequenced in a study of cytomegalovirus exposure and HLA in healthy donors. 60 Vbeta and 13 Jbeta primers were used in PCR. TCRdb keeps only in-frame clones here, not all; method: immunoSEQ multiplex PCR. The sample consists of 150,000 to 200,000 clones, approximately 84% of them appearing once. Sequencing input: PBMCs. These receptors all stem from a female donor in good health and CMV-seronegative.

The V call is TRBV30, the J call TRBJ2-3; 8 bases map to TRBD2. The CDR3 covers 13 residues. CDR1 and CDR2 from the germline V gene are GTSNPN and SVGIG (reference sequence). The J segment lost 5 bases and the V segment lost 2 bases, leaving 3 bases of the junction unmatched. CDR3 sequence reads: CAWSKLAVDTQYF. CDR3 DNA: TGTGCCTGGAGTAAACTAGCGGTAGATACGCAGTATTTT.

The chain joins TRBV5-1 to TRBJ2-7, with 9 bases that match TRBD2. V was pared by 2 bases and J by 5 bases, with 5 bases of the junction left unmatched. The CDR3 contains 14 residues. Germline values: CDR1 SGHRS, CDR2 YFSETQ. CDR3 amino acids: CASSLALAGNEQYF. In DNA form, the CDR3 reads TGCGCCAGCAGCTTAGCTCTAGCGGGAAACGAGCAGTACTTC.

Comments on this clone: This sample also contains other DNA sequences that code for the same CDR3. The rearrangement uses TRBV10-3 and TRBJ2-5; 9 bases are a match to TRBD2. This CDR3 region has 15 residues. The ends lost 0 bases at V and 5 bases at J; junction bases unmatched: 4. Germline V gives CDR1 ENHRY, CDR2 SYGVKD. The chain's CDR3 is CAISESSGGQETQYF. DNA for the CDR3: TGTGCCATCAGTGAGTCTAGCGGGGGCCAGGAGACCCAGTACTTC.

This clone was observed a handful of times. V usage is TRBV27 and J usage is TRBJ2-7, with TRBD1 matching over 8 bases. Germline assignment: CDR1 MNHEY and CDR2 SMNVEV (reference sequence). Trimming at V came to 5 bases and at J to 3 bases, leaving 6 bases not matched to a gene. CDR3 length equals 14 residues. CDR3 DNA sequence: TGTGCCAGCAGTGTAAGGACAGGGAACTACGAGCAGTACTTC. It yields the protein CASSVRTGNYEQYF.

In this sample, this clone turned up a few times. One end of the junction fails to match germline, which may point to a read error. This chain uses TRBV7-9 with TRBJ2-2; 10 nucleotides align to TRBD1. Germline values: CDR1 SEHNR, CDR2 FQNEAQ (reference sequence). The CDR3 has 17 amino acids. The CDR3 is CSSSLVSGTGVTGELFF. The CDR3 DNA sequence: TGTTCCAGCAGCTTAGTATCCGGGACAGGGGTTACCGGGGAGCTGTTTTTT.

The V gene is TRBV6-6, the J gene TRBJ2-7; D remains unclear. CDR1 and CDR2 (germline): MNHNY, SVGAGI (reference sequence). The length of the CDR3 is 13 residues. V was clipped by 7 bases and J by 0 bases, with 10 bases between them. The CDR3 sequence: CASTQQSSYEQYF. For the CDR3, the DNA is TGTGCCAGCACCCAACAAAGCTCCTACGAGCAGTACTTC.

The chain employs TRBV27 and TRBJ1-1, with D possibly being TRBD1 (6 bases). The ends were cut back, 6 bases at V and 13 bases at J, with 18 bases in the middle. CDR1 and CDR2 from the germline V gene are MNHEY and SMNVEV (reference sequence). CDR3 length: 12 amino acids. CDR3 nucleotide sequence: TGTGCCAGCAGCTTAAAGACAGGTTGGGTTTTCTTT. This encodes CASSLKTGWVFF.

The genes are TRBV28 and TRBJ2-6, with no clear D. The V and J ends lost 8 bases and 4 bases respectively, with 6 bases between them. The CDR3 totals 12 residues. In germline, CDR1 is MDHEN, CDR2 SYDVKM. CDR3 nucleotide sequence: TGTGCCAGCGTGGGCGGGGCCAACGTCCTGACTTTC. Its translation is CASVGGANVLTF.

There are a few counts of this clone. This chain links TRBV11-1 with TRBJ2-4, with TRBD1 matching over 9 bases. Trimming cost V 4 bases and J 5 bases; bases outside gene matches: 9. The CDR3 contains 16 residues. Germline-derived CDR1 and CDR2 are SGHAT and FQDESV (reference sequence). CDR3 nucleotide sequence: TGTGCCAGCAGCTCCGGACAGGGGACCCCCCAAAACATTCAGTACTTC. It encodes CASSSGQGTPQNIQYF. The entire variable domain, with the rest obtained from reference TRBV11-1 and TRBJ2-4, is as follows: EAEVAQSPRYKITEKSQAVAFWCDPISGHATLYWYRQILGQGPELLVQFQDESVVDDSQLPKDRFSAERLKGVDSTLKIQPAELGDSAMYLCASSSGQGTPQNIQYFGAGTRLSVL.

V usage is TRBV6-5 and J usage is TRBJ1-1; 7 bases line up with TRBD1. With 6 bases clipped from V and 3 bases from J, the junction kept 4 bases outside the gene matches. The CDR3 consists of 13 residues. CDR1 and CDR2 from the germline V gene are MNHEY and SVGAGI. CDR3 bases: TGTGCCAGCAGCGTGACAGGGTACACTGAAGCTTTCTTT. As protein: CASSVTGYTEAFF.

The chain recombines TRBV11-3 with TRBJ2-2; a weak D match, TRBD1 (6 bases). Deletions cut 5 bases from V and 4 bases from J, with 11 bases between. The germline gives CDR1 SGHNT, CDR2 YENEEA. The CDR3 runs 14 residues. CDR3: CASSPGTFTGELFF. CDR3 in DNA: TGTGCCAGCAGCCCTGGGACATTCACCGGGGAGCTGTTTTTT.

The chain employs TRBV7-9 and TRBJ1-4; 7 bases are a match to TRBD1. Trimming at V came to 2 bases and at J to 5 bases, leaving 5 bases not matched to a gene. Germline CDR1 is SEHNR and CDR2 is FQNEAQ (reference sequence). The CDR3 consists of 15 residues. This chain's CDR3 is CASSLRAQGNEKLFF. The CDR3 nucleotides read TGTGCCAGCAGCTTAAGGGCACAGGGGAATGAAAAACTGTTTTTT.

The chain links TRBV5-4 to TRBJ1-1, with TRBD1 identical over 12 bases. Trimming at V came to 3 bases and at J to 6 bases, leaving 6 bases not matched to a gene. The CDR3 has 15 residues. Germline CDR1 reads SGHNT; CDR2 reads YYREEE (reference sequence). The DNA for the CDR3 is TGTGCCAGCAGCTGGCCCGGGACAGGGGGCGCTGAAGCTTTCTTT. It specifies CASSWPGTGGAEAFF.

A note on this clone: A read error may account for a junction end that differs from germline. The chain carries TRBV7-7 and TRBJ2-1; a weak D match, TRBD2 (5 bases). Germline V lookup: CDR1 SSHAT, CDR2 FNYEAQ (reference sequence). This CDR3 region has 15 residues. CDR3 region: CASSLTGSSYNEQFF. The DNA of the CDR3 is TGTGCTAGCAGCCTAACGGGGAGCTCCTACAATGAGCAGTTCTTC.

V and J are TRBV7-2 and TRBJ2-4; 12 bases map to TRBD2. Trimming cost V 0 bases and J 7 bases; bases outside gene matches: 1. The CDR3 runs to 15 residues. CDR1 SGHTA and CDR2 FQGNSA come from the germline V gene. The DNA for the CDR3 is TGTGCCAGCAGCTTAGCTACTAGCGGGAGGAACATTCAGTACTTC. It is translated as CASSLATSGRNIQYF.

This chain joins TRBV27 and TRBJ2-7, with 7 nucleotides matching TRBD1. The V segment lost 7 bases and the J segment 3 bases; nucleotides outside the gene matches: 9. Germline CDR1 reads MNHEY; CDR2 reads SMNVEV (reference sequence). This CDR3 has 14 residues. Written as DNA, the CDR3 is TGTGCCAGCATGAGACAGGGTGTAGGCTACGAGCAGTACTTC. Translating it yields CASMRQGVGYEQYF.

V usage is TRBV6-1 and J usage is TRBJ2-3; 11 bases map to TRBD2. This CDR3 region has 15 residues. Germline V gene sequence: CDR1 MNHNS, CDR2 SASEGT. The V segment lost 9 bases and the J segment 6 bases; nucleotides outside the gene matches: 11. Here the CDR3 reads CASRIALAGVDTQYF. In DNA, the CDR3 is TGTGCCAGTCGAATCGCACTAGCGGGGGTGGATACGCAGTATTTT.

The chain links TRBV6-5 to TRBJ2-1, with 11 bases lining up with TRBD2. V lost 0 bases to trimming and J lost 6 bases; unmatched junction nucleotides: 4. CDR3 length equals 16 residues. Germline CDR1 and CDR2: MNHEY and SVGAGI. CDR3 loop: CASSYSIAGGLNEQFF. The CDR3 DNA reads TGTGCCAGCAGTTACTCCATAGCGGGGGGGCTCAATGAGCAGTTCTTC.

The V gene is TRBV11-1, the J gene TRBJ2-7; perhaps TRBD1 as D (5 bases). This CDR3 comprises 14 residues. Germline CDR1 and CDR2: SGHAT and FQDESV (reference sequence). Trimming cost V 1 base and J 4 bases, with 11 bases left between them. CDR3 residues: CASSLGTGTYEQYF. The CDR3 nucleotides are TGTGCCAGCAGCTTAGGTACAGGAACTTACGAGCAGTACTTC.

The rearrangement joins TRBV9 to TRBJ2-2; 8 bases map to TRBD2. The CDR3 sequence is 15 residues long. Germline V gives CDR1 SGDLS, CDR2 YYNGEE. With 0 bases clipped from V and 6 bases from J, the junction kept 4 bases outside the gene matches. The CDR3 reads CASSVEAGGSGELFF. The CDR3 nucleotides are TGTGCCAGCAGCGTAGAGGCGGGGGGTTCCGGGGAGCTGTTTTTT.

This clone showed up just once. This sequence joins TRBV19 and TRBJ2-4; the D gene is possibly TRBD2 (6 bases). The CDR3 contains 20 residues. Germline loops: CDR1 LNHDA, CDR2 SQIVND (reference sequence). V shed 0 bases and J shed 0 bases, with 21 bases lying between them. CDR3 region: CASSIDPGEQPKLAKNIQYF. CDR3 nucleotide sequence: TGTGCCAGTAGTATAGATCCGGGGGAACAACCCAAACTAGCCAAAAACATTCAGTACTTC.

This chain links TRBV7-3 with TRBJ2-3, with 10 bases lining up with TRBD2. The germline V gene encodes CDR1 SGHTA and CDR2 FQGTGA. The junction had 6 bases not matched to a gene; V was cut back by 5 bases and J by 1 base. CDR3 length: 16 residues. CDR3 sequence reads: CASSPPGTSGTDTQYF. The CDR3 bases are TGTGCCAGCAGCCCCCCCGGGACTAGCGGCACAGATACGCAGTATTTT.